The rows below give T cell receptor beta chains drawn from one sample of a study of blood T cell repertoires in COVID-19. Using immunoSEQ multiplex PCR, the repertoire was profiled, and TCRdb retains in-frame clones only, with some absent. The sample holds about 47,000 clones, 75% to 90% seen once. What was sequenced was peripheral blood. Receptor source: a human donor with acute or convalescent COVID-19. The donor label of this sample is uncertain. CDR3s include the opening cysteine and the closing phenylalanine or tryptophan. Each record gives: D gene, V gene, J gene, CDR3 length, CDR3 DNA, CDR3 protein. The D gene is left open where the match is weak.

>TRBD1|TRBV4-1|TRBJ2-4|14
TGCGCCAGCAGCCCGGGACAGGGGTGGAACATTCAGTACTTC
CASSPGQGWNIQYF
>-|TRBV24-1|TRBJ2-1|13
TGTGCCACCAGTGGGACGAGGGATAGTGAGCAGTTCTTC
CATSGTRDSEQFF
>-|TRBV12-3/TRBV12-4|TRBJ1-2|12
TGTGCCAGCAGTCCTAGATTTTCGAGCTACACCTTC
CASSPRFSSYTF
>-|TRBV6-5|TRBJ1-1|11
TGTGCCATCAGCAGGGGTACTGAAGCTTTCTTT
CAISRGTEAFF
>-|TRBV5-1|TRBJ1-4|15
TGCGCCAGCAGCCCGGGGGGGGCCGAGGAGGAAAAACTGTTTTTT
CASSPGGAEEEKLFF
>TRBD1|TRBV28|TRBJ1-4|16
TGTGCCAGCAGTGGCACACCGGGACAGGGAAGTTCCCAACTGTTTTTT
CASSGTPGQGSSQLFF
>-|TRBV2|TRBJ1-1|12
TGTGCCAGCACCGAATACGCGGCTGAAGCTTTCTTT
CASTEYAAEAFF
>TRBD1|TRBV5-1|TRBJ1-6|14
TGCGCCAGCAGCGAGGGGGCGAGTAATTCACCCCTCCACTTT
CASSEGASNSPLHF
>-|TRBV4-1|TRBJ1-4|16
TGCGCCAGCAGCCAAGGATCGGGGGGGGCTAATGAAAAACTGTTTTTT
CASSQGSGGANEKLFF
>-|TRBV6-5|TRBJ1-1|12
TGTGCCAATTCCCGGGGGAACACTGAAGCTTTCTTT
CANSRGNTEAFF
>-|TRBV7-2|TRBJ1-1|14
TGTGCCAGCAGCTCCGTAGGGGTACTCACTGAAGCTTTCTTT
CASSSVGVLTEAFF
>TRBD1|TRBV9|TRBJ1-4|18
TGTGCCAGCAGCGTAGGGACAGGGTGGGGTGCAACTAATGAAAAACTGTTTTTT
CASSVGTGWGATNEKLFF
>-|TRBV15|TRBJ1-1|19
TGTGCCACCAGCAGAGTCCCTCCCGACTTAGATGGGAAGGGGACTGAAGCTTTCTTT
CATSRVPPDLDGKGTEAFF